This entry describes one T cell receptor beta chain. What it binds is not known. The V and J ends lost 6 bases and 1 base respectively, with 12 bases between them. Per the germline V gene, CDR1 is LGHNA and CDR2 is YNFKEQ. The CDR3 extends over 15 amino acids. This specimen belongs to a study of identical twins. Study observations and caveats: Researchers caution that invariant MAIT and iNKT cells could partly confound zero-insertion analyses. Without tracking the same donors, conclusions rested on cross-sectional statistical analysis. Insertions were reduced in abundant cord blood beta clonotypes but not in memory repertoires.

A universal primer site came from template switching; cDNA carried unique molecular identifiers. From the 5' RACE reads, TCRdb called clonotypes with MiXCR, one entry per CDR3 protein. This sample yields more than 1.5 million distinct CDR3 sequences, of which less than 35% are seen a single time; around 0.3% belongs to the top ten. The sample comprised cord blood. The rearrangement joins TRBV4-2 to TRBJ2-2, with D tentatively TRBD2 (6 bases). The receptor comes from a newborn girl in good health. CDR3 sequence: CASRPGTLNTGELFF. Written as DNA, the CDR3 is TGTGCCAGCAGGCCCGGGACTCTGAACACCGGGGAGCTGTTTTTT.